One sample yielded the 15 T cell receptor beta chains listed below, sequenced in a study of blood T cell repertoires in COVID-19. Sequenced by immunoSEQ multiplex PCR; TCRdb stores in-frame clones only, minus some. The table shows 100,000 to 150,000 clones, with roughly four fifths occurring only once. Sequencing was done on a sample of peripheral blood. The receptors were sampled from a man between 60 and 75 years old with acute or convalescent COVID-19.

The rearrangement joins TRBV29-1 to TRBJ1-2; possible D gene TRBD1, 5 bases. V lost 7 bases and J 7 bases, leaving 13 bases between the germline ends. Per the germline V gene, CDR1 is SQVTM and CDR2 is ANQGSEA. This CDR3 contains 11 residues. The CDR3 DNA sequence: TGCAGCGCCGAAGGGGAGGGTGGCTACACCTTC. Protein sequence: CSAEGEGGYTF.

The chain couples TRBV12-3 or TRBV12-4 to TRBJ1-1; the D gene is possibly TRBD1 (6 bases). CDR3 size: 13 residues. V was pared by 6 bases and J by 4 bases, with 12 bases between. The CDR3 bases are TGTGCCAGCAGCAAACAGGGCTCCACTGAAGCTTTCTTT. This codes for CASSKQGSTEAFF.

CDR3 bases: TGTGCCACCAGTGATTTATATCGGGGGGGAAATGACAATGAGCAGTTCTTC. The encoded protein is CATSDLYRGGNDNEQFF. The chain combines TRBV24-1 with TRBJ2-1, with 8 bases lining up with TRBD2. The CDR3 is 17 residues long. The germline V gene encodes CDR1 KGHDR and CDR2 SFDVKD. V trimming: 1 base; J trimming: 5 bases; junction bases outside the gene matches: 9.

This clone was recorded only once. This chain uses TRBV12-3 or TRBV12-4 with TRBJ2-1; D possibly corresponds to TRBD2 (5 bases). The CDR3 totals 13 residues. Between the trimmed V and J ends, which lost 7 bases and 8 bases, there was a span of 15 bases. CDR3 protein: CASTKLESHEQFF. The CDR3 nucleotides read TGTGCCAGCACCAAACTAGAATCCCATGAGCAGTTCTTC.

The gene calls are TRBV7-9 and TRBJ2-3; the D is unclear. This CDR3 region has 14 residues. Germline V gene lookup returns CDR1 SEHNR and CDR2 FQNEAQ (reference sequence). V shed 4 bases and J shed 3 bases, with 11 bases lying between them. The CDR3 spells CASSSYSHTDTQYF. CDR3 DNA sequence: TGTGCCAGCAGCTCCTACTCGCATACAGATACGCAGTATTTT.

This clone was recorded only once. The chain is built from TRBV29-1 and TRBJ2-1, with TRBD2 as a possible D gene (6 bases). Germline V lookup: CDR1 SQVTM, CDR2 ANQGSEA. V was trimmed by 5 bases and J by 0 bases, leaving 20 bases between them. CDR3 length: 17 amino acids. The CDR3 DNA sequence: TGCAGCGTTCCCGGGCTAATTTCGGGACTCTCCTACAATGAGCAGTTCTTC. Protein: CSVPGLISGLSYNEQFF.

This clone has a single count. In DNA form, the CDR3 reads TGTGCCAGCAGCTTGGGCAGGGCGAACACTGAAGCTTTCTTT. Translation: CASSLGRANTEAFF. V usage is TRBV5-5 and J usage is TRBJ1-1; a possible D gene is TRBD1 (5 bases). The CDR3 spans 14 residues. Germline-derived CDR1 and CDR2 are SGHKS and YYEKEE (reference sequence). V was trimmed by 0 bases and J by 1 base, leaving 7 bases between them.

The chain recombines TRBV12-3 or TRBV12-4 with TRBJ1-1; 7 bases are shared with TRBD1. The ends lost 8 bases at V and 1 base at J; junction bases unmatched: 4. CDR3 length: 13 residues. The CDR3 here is CASAGTENTEAFF. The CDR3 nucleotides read TGTGCCAGCGCCGGGACAGAGAACACTGAAGCTTTCTTT.

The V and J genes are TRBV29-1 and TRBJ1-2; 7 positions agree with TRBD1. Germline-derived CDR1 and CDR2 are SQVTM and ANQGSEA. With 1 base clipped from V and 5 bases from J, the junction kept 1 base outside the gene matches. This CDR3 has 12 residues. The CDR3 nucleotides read TGCAGCGTTGAAGTGACAGGGTATGGCTACACCTTC. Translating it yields CSVEVTGYGYTF.

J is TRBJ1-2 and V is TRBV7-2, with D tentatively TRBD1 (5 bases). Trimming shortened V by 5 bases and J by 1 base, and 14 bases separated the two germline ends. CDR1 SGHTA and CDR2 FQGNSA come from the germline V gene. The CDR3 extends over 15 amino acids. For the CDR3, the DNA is TGTGCCAGCAGCCCCCTTGGGGGGGGTAACTATGGCTACACCTTC. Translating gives CASSPLGGGNYGYTF. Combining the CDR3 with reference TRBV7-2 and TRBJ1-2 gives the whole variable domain GAGVSQSPSNKVTEKGKDVELRCDPISGHTALYWYRQSLGQGLEFLIYFQGNSAPDKSGLPSDRFSAERTGGSVSTLTIQRTQQEDSAVYLCASSPLGGGNYGYTFGSGTRLTVV.

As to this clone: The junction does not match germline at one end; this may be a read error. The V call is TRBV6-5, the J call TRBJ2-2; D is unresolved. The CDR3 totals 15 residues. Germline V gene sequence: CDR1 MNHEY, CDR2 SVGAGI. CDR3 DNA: TGTGCCAGCAGTGACTCAGCCTCTGGCACCGGGGAGCTGTTTTTT. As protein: CASSDSASGTGELFF.

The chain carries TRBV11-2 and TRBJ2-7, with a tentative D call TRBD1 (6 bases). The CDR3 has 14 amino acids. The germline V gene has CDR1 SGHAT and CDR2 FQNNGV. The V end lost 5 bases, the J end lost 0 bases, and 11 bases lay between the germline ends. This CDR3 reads CASSRDRSSYEQYF. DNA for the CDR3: TGTGCCAGCAGCCGTGACAGGAGCTCCTACGAGCAGTACTTC.

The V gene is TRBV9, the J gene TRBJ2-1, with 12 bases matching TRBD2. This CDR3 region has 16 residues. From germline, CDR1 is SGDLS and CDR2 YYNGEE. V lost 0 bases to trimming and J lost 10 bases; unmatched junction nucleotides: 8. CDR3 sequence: CASSVVDMGTSGEQFF. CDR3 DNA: TGTGCCAGCAGCGTAGTCGACATGGGGACTAGCGGGGAGCAGTTCTTC. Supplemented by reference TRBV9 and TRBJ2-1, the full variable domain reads DSGVTQTPKHLITATGQRVTLRCSPRSGDLSVYWYQQSLDQGLQFLIQYYNGEERAKGNILERFSAQQFPDLHSELNLSSLELGDSALYFCASSVVDMGTSGEQFFGPGTRLTVL.

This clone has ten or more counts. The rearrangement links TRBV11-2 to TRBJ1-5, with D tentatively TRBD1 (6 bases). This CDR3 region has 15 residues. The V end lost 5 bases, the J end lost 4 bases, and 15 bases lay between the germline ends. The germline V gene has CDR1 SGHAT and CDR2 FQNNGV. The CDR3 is CASSPSGQPNQPQHF. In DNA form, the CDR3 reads TGTGCCAGCAGCCCTTCCGGACAGCCAAATCAGCCCCAGCATTTT.

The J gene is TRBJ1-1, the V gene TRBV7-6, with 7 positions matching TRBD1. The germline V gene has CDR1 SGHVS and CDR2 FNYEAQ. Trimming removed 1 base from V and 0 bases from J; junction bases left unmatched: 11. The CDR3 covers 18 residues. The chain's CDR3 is CASSLVEGAMVVNTEAFF. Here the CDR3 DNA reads TGTGCCAGCAGCTTAGTTGAGGGGGCAATGGTTGTGAACACTGAAGCTTTCTTT. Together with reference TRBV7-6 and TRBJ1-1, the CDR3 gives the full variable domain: GAGVSQSPRYKVTKRGQDVALRCDPISGHVSLYWYRQALGQGPEFLTYFNYEAQQDKSGLPNDRFSAERPEGSISTLTIQRTEQRDSAMYRCASSLVEGAMVVNTEAFFGQGTRLTVV.